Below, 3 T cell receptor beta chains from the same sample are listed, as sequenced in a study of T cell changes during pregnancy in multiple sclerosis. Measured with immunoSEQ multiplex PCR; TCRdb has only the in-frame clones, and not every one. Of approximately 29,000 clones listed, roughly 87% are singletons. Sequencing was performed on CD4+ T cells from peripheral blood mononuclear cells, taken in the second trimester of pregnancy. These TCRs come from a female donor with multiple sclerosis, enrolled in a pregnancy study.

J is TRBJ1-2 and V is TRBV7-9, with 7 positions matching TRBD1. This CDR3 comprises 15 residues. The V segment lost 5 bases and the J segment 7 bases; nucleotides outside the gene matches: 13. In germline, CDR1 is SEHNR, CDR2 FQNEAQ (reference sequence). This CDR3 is CASSLKREGARGYTF. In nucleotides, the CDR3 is TGTGCCAGCAGCCTAAAACGGGAGGGGGCGCGTGGCTACACCTTC.

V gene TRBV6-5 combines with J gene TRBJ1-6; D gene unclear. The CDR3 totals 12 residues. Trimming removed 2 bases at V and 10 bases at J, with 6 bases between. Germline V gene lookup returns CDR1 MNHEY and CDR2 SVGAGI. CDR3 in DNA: TGTGCCAGCAGTTACGCTCGGTCACCCCTCCACTTT. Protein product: CASSYARSPLHF.

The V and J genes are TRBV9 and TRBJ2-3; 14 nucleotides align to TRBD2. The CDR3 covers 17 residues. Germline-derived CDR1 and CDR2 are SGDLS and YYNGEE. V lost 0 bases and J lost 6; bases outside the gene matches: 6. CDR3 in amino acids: CASSVGVGTSGGDTQYF. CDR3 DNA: TGTGCCAGCAGCGTAGGGGTGGGGACTAGCGGGGGTGATACGCAGTATTTT.